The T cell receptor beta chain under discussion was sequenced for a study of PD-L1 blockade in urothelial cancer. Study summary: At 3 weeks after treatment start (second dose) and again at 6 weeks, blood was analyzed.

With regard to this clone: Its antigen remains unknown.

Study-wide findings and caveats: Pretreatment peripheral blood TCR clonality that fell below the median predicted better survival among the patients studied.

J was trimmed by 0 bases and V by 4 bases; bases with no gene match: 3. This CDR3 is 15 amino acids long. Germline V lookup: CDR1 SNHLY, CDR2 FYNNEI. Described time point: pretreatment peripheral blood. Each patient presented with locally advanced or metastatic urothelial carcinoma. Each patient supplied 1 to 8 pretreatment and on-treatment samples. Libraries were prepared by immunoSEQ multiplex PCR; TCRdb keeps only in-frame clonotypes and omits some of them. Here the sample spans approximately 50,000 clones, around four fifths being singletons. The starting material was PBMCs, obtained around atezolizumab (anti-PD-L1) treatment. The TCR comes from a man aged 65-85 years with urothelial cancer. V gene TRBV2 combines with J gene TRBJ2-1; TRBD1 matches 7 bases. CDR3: CASSAGQSSYNEQFF. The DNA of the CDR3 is TGTGCCAGCAGTGCGGGACAGAGCTCCTACAATGAGCAGTTCTTC.